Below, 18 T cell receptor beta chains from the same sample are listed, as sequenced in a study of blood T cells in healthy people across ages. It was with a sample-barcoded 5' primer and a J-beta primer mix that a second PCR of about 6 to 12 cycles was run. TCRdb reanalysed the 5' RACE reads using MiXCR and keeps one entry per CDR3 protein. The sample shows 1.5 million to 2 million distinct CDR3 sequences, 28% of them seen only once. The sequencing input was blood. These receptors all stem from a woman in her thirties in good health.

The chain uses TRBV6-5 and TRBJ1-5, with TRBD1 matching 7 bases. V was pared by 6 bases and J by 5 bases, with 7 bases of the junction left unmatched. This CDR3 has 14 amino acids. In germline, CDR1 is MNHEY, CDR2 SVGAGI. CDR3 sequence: CASSRDSRDQPQHF. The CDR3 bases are TGTGCCAGCAGCCGGGACAGCAGAGATCAGCCCCAGCATTTT.

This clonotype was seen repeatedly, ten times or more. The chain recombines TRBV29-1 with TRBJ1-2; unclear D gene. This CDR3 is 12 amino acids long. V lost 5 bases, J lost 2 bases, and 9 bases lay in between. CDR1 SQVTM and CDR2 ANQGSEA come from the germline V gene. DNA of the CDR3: TGCAGCGTTCTTGGAGGAAACTATGGCTACACCTTC. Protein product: CSVLGGNYGYTF.

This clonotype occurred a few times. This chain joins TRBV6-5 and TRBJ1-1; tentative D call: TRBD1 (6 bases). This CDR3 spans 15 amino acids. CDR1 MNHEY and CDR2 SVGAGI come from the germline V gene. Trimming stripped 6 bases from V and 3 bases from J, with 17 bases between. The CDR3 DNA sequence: TGTGCCAGCAGAATATGGGGAAGGGGGGACACTGAAGCTTTCTTT. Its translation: CASRIWGRGDTEAFF.

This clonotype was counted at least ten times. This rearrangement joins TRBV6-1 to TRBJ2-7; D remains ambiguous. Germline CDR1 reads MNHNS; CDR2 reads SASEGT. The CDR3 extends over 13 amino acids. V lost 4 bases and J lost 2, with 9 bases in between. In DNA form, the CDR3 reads TGTGCCAGCAGTGGCGCGTCTACCTACGAGCAGTACTTC. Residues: CASSGASTYEQYF.

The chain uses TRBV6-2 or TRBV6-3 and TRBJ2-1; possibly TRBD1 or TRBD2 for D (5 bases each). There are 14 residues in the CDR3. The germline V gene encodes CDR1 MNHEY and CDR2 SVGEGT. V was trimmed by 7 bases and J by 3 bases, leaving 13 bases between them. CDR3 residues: CASIPGTDYNEQFF. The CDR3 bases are TGTGCCAGCATACCCGGGACGGACTACAATGAGCAGTTCTTC.

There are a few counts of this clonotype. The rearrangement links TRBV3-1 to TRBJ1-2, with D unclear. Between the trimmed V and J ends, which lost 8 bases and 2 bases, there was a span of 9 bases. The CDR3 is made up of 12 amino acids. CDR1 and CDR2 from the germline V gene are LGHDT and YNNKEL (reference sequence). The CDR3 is CASQSWNYGYTF. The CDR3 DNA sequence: TGTGCCAGCCAGAGCTGGAACTATGGCTACACCTTC.

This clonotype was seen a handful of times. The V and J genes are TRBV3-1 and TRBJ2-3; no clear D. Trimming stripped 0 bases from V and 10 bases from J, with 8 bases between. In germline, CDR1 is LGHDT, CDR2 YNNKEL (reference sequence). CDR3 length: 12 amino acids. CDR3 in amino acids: CASSQDNSPQYF. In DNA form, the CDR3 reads TGTGCCAGCAGCCAAGATAATTCTCCGCAGTATTTT.

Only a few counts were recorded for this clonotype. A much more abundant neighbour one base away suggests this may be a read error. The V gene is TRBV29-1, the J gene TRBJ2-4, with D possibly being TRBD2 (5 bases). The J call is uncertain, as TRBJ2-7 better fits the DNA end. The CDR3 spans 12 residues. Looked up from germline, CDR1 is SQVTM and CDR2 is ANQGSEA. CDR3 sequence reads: CSGERASYEQYF. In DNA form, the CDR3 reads TGCAGCGGTGAGAGGGCGTCCTACGAGCAGTACTTC.

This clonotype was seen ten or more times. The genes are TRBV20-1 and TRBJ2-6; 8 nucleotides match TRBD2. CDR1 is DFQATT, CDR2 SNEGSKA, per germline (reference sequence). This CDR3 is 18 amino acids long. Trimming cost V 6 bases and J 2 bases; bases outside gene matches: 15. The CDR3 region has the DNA TGCAGTGCCAATCCCCGGGACGGGGGGGAGACTGGGGCCAACGTCCTGACTTTC. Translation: CSANPRDGGETGANVLTF.

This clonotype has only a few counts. Written as DNA, the CDR3 is TGCGCCAGCAGCCAAGATCCGGCACTCTCTTGGGGCACTGAAGCTTTCTTT. It is translated as CASSQDPALSWGTEAFF. The gene calls are TRBV4-3 and TRBJ1-1; D is unresolved. CDR1 and CDR2 (germline): LGHNA, YSLEER. Trimming took off 0 bases at V and 4 bases at J, with 18 bases between the two ends. The CDR3 spans 17 residues.

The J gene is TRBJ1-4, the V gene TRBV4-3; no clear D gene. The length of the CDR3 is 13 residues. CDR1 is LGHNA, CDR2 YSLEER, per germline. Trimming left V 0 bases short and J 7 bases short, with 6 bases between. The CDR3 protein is CASSQEGGEKLFF. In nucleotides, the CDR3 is TGCGCCAGCAGCCAAGAGGGTGGTGAAAAACTGTTTTTT.

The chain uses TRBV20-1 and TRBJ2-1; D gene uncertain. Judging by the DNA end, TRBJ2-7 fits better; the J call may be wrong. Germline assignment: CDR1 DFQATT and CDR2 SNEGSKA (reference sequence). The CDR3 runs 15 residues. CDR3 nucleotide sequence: TGCAGTGCTAGAGCCCCCAGCCGTCGCCTCAATGAGCAGTACTTC. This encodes CSARAPSRRLNEQYF.

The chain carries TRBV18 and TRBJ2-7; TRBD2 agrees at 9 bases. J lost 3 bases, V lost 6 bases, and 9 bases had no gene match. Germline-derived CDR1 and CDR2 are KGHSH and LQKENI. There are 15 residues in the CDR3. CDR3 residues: CASSPNSGRRYEQYF. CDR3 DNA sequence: TGTGCCAGCTCGCCAAATAGCGGGAGACGCTACGAGCAGTACTTC.

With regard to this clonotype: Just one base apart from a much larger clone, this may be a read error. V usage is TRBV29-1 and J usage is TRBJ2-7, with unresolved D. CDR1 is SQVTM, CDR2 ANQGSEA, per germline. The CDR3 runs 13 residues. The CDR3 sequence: CCVTVLPSYEQYF. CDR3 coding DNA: TGCTGCGTTACAGTCCTTCCCTCCTACGAGCAGTACTTC.

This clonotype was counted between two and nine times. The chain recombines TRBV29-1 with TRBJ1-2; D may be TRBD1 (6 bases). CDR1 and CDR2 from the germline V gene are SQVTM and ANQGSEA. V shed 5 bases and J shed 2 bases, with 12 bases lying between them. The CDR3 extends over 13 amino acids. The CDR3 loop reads CSVRAGVNYGYTF. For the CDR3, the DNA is TGCAGCGTTCGGGCAGGGGTAAACTATGGCTACACCTTC.

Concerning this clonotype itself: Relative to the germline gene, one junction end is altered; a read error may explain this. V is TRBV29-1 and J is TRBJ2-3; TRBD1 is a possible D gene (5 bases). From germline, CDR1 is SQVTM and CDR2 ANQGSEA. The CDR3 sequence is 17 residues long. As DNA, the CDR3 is TGCAGCGTTGTTGGGCAGGGTAGAAGCCGGAGCGCAGATATGCAGTATTTT. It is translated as CSVVGQGRSRSADMQYF.

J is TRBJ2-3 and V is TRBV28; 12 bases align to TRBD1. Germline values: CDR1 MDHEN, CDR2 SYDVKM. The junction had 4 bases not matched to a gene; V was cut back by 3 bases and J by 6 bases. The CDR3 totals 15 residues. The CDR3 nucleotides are TGTGCCAGCAGTTTCTCGGGACAGGGGGCGGATACGCAGTATTTT. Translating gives CASSFSGQGADTQYF.

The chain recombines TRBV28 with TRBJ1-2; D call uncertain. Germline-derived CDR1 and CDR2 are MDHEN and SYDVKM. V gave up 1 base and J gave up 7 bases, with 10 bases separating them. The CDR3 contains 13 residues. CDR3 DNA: TGTGCCAGCAGTTTATCCTCCGGGCTTGGCTACACCTTC. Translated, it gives CASSLSSGLGYTF.